These 21 T cell receptor beta chains came from one sample sequenced in a study of shared clonotypes between healthy human individuals. This table comes from immunoSEQ multiplex PCR, and its TCRdb copy is limited to in-frame clones, with some not included. This table has hundreds of thousands of clones, around 96% appearing once. Specimen: naive CD4+ T cells sorted from blood. Subset described: CD45RA+ positively selected. The receptors derive from a woman in her twenties or thirties in good health.

This clone was detected a few times. The chain links TRBV7-3 to TRBJ1-5, with 11 bases that match TRBD1. J was trimmed by 6 bases and V by 3 bases; bases with no gene match: 4. CDR3 size: 15 residues. Germline V lookup: CDR1 SGHTA, CDR2 FQGTGA. Written as DNA, the CDR3 is TGTGCCAGCAGCTTGGGACAGGGGGGAGGTCAGCCCCAGCATTTT. It translates to CASSLGQGGGQPQHF. Full variable domain (outside the CDR3, taken from reference TRBV7-3 and TRBJ1-5): GAGVSQTPSNKVTEKGKYVELRCDPISGHTALYWYRQSLGQGPEFLIYFQGTGAADDSGLPNDRFFAVRPEGSVSTLKIQRTERGDSAVYLCASSLGQGGGQPQHFGDGTRLSIL.

The chain has TRBV28 and TRBJ2-5; D remains ambiguous. Germline lookup yields CDR1 MDHEN and CDR2 SYDVKM. The V gene lost 3 bases and the J gene lost 5 bases, with 7 bases spanning the gap. CDR3 length: 12 amino acids. In DNA form, the CDR3 reads TGTGCCAGCAGTTTCGAAAAGGAGACCCAGTACTTC. This gives the protein CASSFEKETQYF.

This rearrangement joins TRBV14 to TRBJ2-6; 13 positions agree with TRBD2. Germline CDR1 is SGHDN and CDR2 is FVKESK. There are 20 residues in the CDR3. V gave up 0 bases and J gave up 0 bases; unmatched junction bases: 5. The DNA of the CDR3 is TGTGCCAGCAGCCAAGACGTGGGACTAGCGGGGCCCTCTGGGGCCAACGTCCTGACTTTC. This gives the protein CASSQDVGLAGPSGANVLTF.

The chain recombines TRBV30 with TRBJ2-5; D gene unclear. Trimming removed 0 bases from V and 5 bases from J, with 10 bases in between. Germline lookup yields CDR1 GTSNPN and CDR2 SVGIG (reference sequence). The CDR3 sequence is 13 residues long. In DNA form, the CDR3 reads TGTGCCTGGAGTGTCTTAGGGTGGGAGACCCAGTACTTC. Protein product: CAWSVLGWETQYF.

V is TRBV28 and J is TRBJ2-1; D remains ambiguous. V gave up 5 bases and J gave up 3 bases, with 2 bases separating them. Germline V gene lookup returns CDR1 MDHEN and CDR2 SYDVKM. The CDR3 sequence is 11 residues long. The CDR3 here is CASSHYNEQFF. The CDR3 DNA reads as TGTGCCAGCAGTCACTACAATGAGCAGTTCTTC.

The CDR3 loop is CASKARYLSYEQYF. The CDR3 DNA reads as TGTGCCAGCAAGGCCCGGTACCTGAGCTACGAGCAGTACTTC. The chain links TRBV6-6 to TRBJ2-7; D gene ambiguous. The CDR3 has 14 residues. Between the trimmed V and J ends, which lost 7 bases and 3 bases, there was a span of 16 bases. CDR1 and CDR2 (germline): MNHNY, SVGAGI (reference sequence).

Here the CDR3 reads CASSQHQQKRYTEAFF. The DNA for the CDR3 is TGCGCCAGCAGTCAACATCAGCAGAAAAGGTACACTGAAGCTTTCTTT. The chain recombines TRBV23-1 with TRBJ1-1, with D unclear. TRBV23-1 is an open reading frame, and its role is uncertain. V was trimmed by 2 bases and J by 3 bases, leaving 16 bases between them. The CDR3 loop spans 16 amino acids.

The chain carries TRBV11-1 and TRBJ2-7, with a possible D match to TRBD2 (5 bases). Germline CDR1 reads SGHAT; CDR2 reads FQDESV (reference sequence). Deletions cut 5 bases from V and 0 bases from J, with 14 bases between. CDR3 length: 15 amino acids. Here the CDR3 reads CASSINTGSSYEQYF. CDR3 nucleotides: TGTGCCAGCAGCATCAACACTGGGAGCTCCTACGAGCAGTACTTC.

The gene calls are TRBV6-5 and TRBJ2-1, with a tentative D call TRBD1 (6 bases). Trimming pared 4 bases from V and 0 bases from J, leaving 10 bases between. The CDR3 sequence is 15 residues long. Looked up from germline, CDR1 is MNHEY and CDR2 is SVGAGI. CDR3 bases: TGTGCCAGCAGTTTGGACAGATCCTCCTACAATGAGCAGTTCTTC. It is translated as CASSLDRSSYNEQFF.

The rearrangement uses TRBV5-1 and TRBJ1-1, with unresolved D. Germline CDR1 reads SGHRS; CDR2 reads YFSETQ. V shed 0 bases and J shed 3 bases, with 9 bases lying between them. The CDR3 consists of 14 residues. CDR3 in amino acids: CASSLDRADTEAFF. In DNA, the CDR3 is TGCGCCAGCAGCTTGGACCGAGCCGACACTGAAGCTTTCTTT.

The chain uses TRBV6-6 and TRBJ2-7; TRBD1 agrees at 7 bases. Looked up from germline, CDR1 is MNHNY and CDR2 is SVGAGI (reference sequence). With V trimmed by 6 bases and J by 4 bases, 9 bases remained unmatched. CDR3 length: 14 amino acids. CDR3 region: CASSRGTVIYEQYF. The CDR3 nucleotides are TGTGCCAGCAGCAGGGGGACAGTGATTTACGAGCAGTACTTC.

This chain connects TRBV2 to TRBJ1-2; 10 nucleotides match TRBD1. Germline V gene sequence: CDR1 SNHLY, CDR2 FYNNEI. The CDR3 is made up of 17 amino acids. Trimming cost V 3 bases and J 4 bases; bases outside gene matches: 11. The CDR3 coding sequence is TGTGCCAGCAGTGATCCAGGGACAGGGGCTCTTCGCTATGGCTACACCTTC. Amino acids: CASSDPGTGALRYGYTF.

J is TRBJ1-5 and V is TRBV6-5; a possible D gene is TRBD1 (6 bases). Trimming removed 5 bases from V and 7 bases from J, with 15 bases in between. Germline assignment: CDR1 MNHEY and CDR2 SVGAGI. The CDR3 is 14 residues long. The CDR3 DNA sequence: TGTGCCAGCAGTACCACTCAGGGGAAACAGCCCCAGCATTTT. Encoded protein: CASSTTQGKQPQHF.

This clone was observed a single time. CDR3 bases: TGTGCCAGCAGCCCCCTGGGACAGGAGTCCTACGAGCAGTACTTC. Translation gives CASSPLGQESYEQYF. The chain joins TRBV28 to TRBJ2-7; 8 bases are a match to TRBD1. The CDR3 is made up of 15 amino acids. Trimming at V came to 6 bases and at J to 1 base, leaving 8 bases not matched to a gene. Germline values: CDR1 MDHEN, CDR2 SYDVKM.

This chain connects TRBV5-6 to TRBJ2-5, with a possible D match to TRBD2 (6 bases). The CDR3 consists of 14 residues. Germline V gives CDR1 SGHDT, CDR2 YYEEEE. Trimming shortened V by 1 base and J by 7 bases, and 14 bases separated the two germline ends. As DNA, the CDR3 is TGTGCCAGCAGCTTGACAGTTGGGGGAGGGACCCAGTACTTC. Translation: CASSLTVGGGTQYF.

The chain has TRBV5-1 and TRBJ2-7, with a possible D match to TRBD2 (6 bases). Per germline, CDR1 SGHRS and CDR2 YFSETQ. The CDR3 covers 13 residues. V gave up 2 bases and J gave up 5 bases, with 11 bases separating them. The CDR3 DNA sequence: TGCGCCAGCAGCTTCCCCGGGGGTAACGAGCAGTACTTC. Amino acid sequence: CASSFPGGNEQYF.

The chain combines TRBV5-1 with TRBJ2-1; perhaps TRBD2 as D (5 bases). The CDR3 is 16 residues long. CDR1 and CDR2 from the germline V gene are SGHRS and YFSETQ. V lost 0 bases, J lost 8 bases, and 18 bases lay in between. CDR3 coding DNA: TGCGCCAGCAGCTTGGTGAGCGGACCCACCCTCCATGAGCAGTTCTTC. As protein: CASSLVSGPTLHEQFF.

The J gene is TRBJ2-1, the V gene TRBV19; 10 bases align to TRBD2. The CDR3 consists of 15 residues. Germline V gene data show CDR1 as LNHDA and CDR2 as SQIVND (reference sequence). V gave up 7 bases and J gave up 4 bases; unmatched junction bases: 7. DNA for the CDR3: TGTGCCAGTACCCTTAGCGGGAGGTATTACAATGAGCAGTTCTTC. This encodes CASTLSGRYYNEQFF.

The rearrangement links TRBV7-9 to TRBJ2-2; either TRBD1 or TRBD2 may supply D (5 bases each). V lost 3 bases and J 0 bases, leaving 11 bases between the germline ends. The CDR3 is 16 amino acids. CDR1 and CDR2 (germline): SEHNR, FQNEAQ (reference sequence). The CDR3 reads CASSFRQTTNTGELFF. DNA of the CDR3: TGTGCCAGCAGCTTCCGACAGACTACGAACACCGGGGAGCTGTTTTTT.

V and J are TRBV15 and TRBJ2-7; tentative D call: TRBD2 (5 bases). The germline V gene encodes CDR1 LNHNV and CDR2 YYDKDF (reference sequence). The CDR3 totals 16 residues. The V and J ends lost 2 bases and 1 base respectively, with 15 bases between them. The CDR3 DNA follows: TGTGCCACCAGCAGAATGGCCATAGGCGGGTCCTACGAGCAGTACTTC. Amino acid sequence: CATSRMAIGGSYEQYF.

V usage is TRBV10-3 and J usage is TRBJ2-1; 8 bases agree with TRBD2. Trimming took 3 bases from V and 5 from J; bases not matched to a gene: 9. Germline V gives CDR1 ENHRY, CDR2 SYGVKD. The CDR3 runs to 16 residues. The CDR3 coding sequence is TGTGCCATCAGTGACACGGGGGGGGGATTCCACAATGAGCAGTTCTTC. Its protein product is CAISDTGGGFHNEQFF.